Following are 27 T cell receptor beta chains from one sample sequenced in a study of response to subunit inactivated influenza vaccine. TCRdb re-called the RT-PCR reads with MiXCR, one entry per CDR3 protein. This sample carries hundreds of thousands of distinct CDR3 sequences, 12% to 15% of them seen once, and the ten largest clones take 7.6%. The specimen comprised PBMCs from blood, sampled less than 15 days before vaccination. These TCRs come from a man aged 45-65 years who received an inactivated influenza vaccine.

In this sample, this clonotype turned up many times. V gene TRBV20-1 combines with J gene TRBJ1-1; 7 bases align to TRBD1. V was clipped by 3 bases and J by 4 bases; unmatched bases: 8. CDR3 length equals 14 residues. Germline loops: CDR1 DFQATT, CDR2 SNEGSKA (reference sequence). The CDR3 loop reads CSASQPAGGTEAFF. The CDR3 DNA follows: TGCAGTGCTAGTCAACCCGCAGGGGGCACTGAAGCTTTCTTT.

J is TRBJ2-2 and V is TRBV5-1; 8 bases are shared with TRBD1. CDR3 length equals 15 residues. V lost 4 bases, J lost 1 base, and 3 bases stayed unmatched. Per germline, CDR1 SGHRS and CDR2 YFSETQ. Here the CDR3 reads CASSIGQGNTGELFF. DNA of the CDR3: TGCGCCAGCAGCATCGGACAGGGGAACACCGGGGAGCTGTTTTTT.

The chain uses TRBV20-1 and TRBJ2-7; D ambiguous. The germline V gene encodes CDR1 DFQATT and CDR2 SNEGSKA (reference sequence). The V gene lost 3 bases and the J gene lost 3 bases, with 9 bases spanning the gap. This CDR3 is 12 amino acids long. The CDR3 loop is CSASLVSYEQYF. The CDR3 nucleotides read TGCAGTGCTAGTCTGGTCAGCTACGAGCAGTACTTC.

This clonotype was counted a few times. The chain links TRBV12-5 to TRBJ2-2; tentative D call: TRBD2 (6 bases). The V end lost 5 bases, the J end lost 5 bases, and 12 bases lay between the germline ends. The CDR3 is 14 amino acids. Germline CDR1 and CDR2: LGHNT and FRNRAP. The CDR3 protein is CASGPGGRTGELFF. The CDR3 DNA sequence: TGTGCTAGTGGTCCCGGGGGAAGAACCGGGGAGCTGTTTTTT.

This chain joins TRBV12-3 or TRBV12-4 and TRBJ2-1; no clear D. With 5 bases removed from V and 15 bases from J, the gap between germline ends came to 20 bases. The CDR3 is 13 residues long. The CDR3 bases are TGTGCCAGCAGTACAAGAAGTCCGGGCGGTAGGTTCTTC. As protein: CASSTRSPGGRFF.

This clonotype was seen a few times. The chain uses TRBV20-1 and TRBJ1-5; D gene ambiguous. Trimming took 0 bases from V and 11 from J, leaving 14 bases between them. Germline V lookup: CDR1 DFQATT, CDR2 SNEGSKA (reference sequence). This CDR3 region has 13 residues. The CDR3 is CSARDLGLPAQHF. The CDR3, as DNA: TGCAGTGCTAGAGATCTCGGCCTCCCGGCCCAGCATTTT.

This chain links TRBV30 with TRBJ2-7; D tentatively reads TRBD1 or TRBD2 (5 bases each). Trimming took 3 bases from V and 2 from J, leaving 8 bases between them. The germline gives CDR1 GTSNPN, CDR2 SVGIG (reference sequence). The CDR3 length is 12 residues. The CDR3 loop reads CAWRRDPYEQYF. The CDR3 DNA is TGTGCCTGGAGAAGGGACCCCTACGAGCAGTACTTC.

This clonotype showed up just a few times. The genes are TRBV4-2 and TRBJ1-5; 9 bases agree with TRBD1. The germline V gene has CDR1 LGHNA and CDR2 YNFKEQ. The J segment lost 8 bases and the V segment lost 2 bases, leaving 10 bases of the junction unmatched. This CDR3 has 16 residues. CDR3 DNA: TGTGCCAGCAGCCAAAGGACGGGACAGGGAAGGGAGCCCCAGCATTTT. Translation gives CASSQRTGQGREPQHF.

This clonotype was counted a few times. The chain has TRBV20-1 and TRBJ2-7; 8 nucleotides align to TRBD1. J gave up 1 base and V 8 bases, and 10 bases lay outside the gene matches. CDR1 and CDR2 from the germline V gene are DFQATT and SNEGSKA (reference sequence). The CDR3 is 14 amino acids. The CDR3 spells CSTPDRGTSYEQYF. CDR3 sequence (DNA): TGCAGTACCCCCGACAGGGGTACTTCCTACGAGCAGTACTTC.

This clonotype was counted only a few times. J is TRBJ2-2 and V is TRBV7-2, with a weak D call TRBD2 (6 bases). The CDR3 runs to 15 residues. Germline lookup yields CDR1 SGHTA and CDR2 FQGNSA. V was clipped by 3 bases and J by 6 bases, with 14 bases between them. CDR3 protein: CASSFYQGLAGELFF. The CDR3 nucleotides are TGTGCCAGCAGCTTTTACCAGGGACTGGCCGGGGAGCTGTTTTTT.

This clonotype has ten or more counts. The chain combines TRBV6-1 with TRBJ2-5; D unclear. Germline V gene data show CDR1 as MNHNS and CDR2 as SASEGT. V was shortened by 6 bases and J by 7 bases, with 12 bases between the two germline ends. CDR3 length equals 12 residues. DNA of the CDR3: TGTGCCAGCAGCGAAACCCCAGGGACCCAGTACTTC. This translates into CASSETPGTQYF.

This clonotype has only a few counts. The CDR3 DNA is TGTGCCATCAGTGATGAGACTAGTCATGAGCAGTTCTTC. Translating it yields CAISDETSHEQFF. The chain uses TRBV10-3 and TRBJ2-1; a possible D gene is TRBD2 (6 bases). This CDR3 is built from 13 residues. Per the germline V gene, CDR1 is ENHRY and CDR2 is SYGVKD. The ends were cut back, 3 bases at V and 8 bases at J, with 11 bases in the middle.

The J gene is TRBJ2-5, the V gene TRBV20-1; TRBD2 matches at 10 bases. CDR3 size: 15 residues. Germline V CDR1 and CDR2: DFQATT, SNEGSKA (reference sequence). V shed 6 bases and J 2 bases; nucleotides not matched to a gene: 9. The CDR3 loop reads CSAVRASGRQETQYF. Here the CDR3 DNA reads TGCAGTGCCGTTCGTGCTAGCGGGAGACAAGAGACCCAGTACTTC.

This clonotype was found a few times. CDR3: CASSYDQWTGELFF. CDR3 nucleotide sequence: TGTGCCAGCAGTTACGACCAGTGGACCGGGGAGCTGTTTTTT. V is TRBV6-5 and J is TRBJ2-2; D gene uncertain. This CDR3 has 14 amino acids. Per germline, CDR1 MNHEY and CDR2 SVGAGI. V lost 2 bases and J lost 5, with 9 bases in between.

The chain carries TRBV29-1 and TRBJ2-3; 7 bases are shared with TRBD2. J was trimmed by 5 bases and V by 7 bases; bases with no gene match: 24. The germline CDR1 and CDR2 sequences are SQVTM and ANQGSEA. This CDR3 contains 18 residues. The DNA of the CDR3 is TGCAGCGGTTCCGATTACTGGGGGGGGTCAACCTTCGGAGATACGCAGTATTTT. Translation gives CSGSDYWGGSTFGDTQYF.

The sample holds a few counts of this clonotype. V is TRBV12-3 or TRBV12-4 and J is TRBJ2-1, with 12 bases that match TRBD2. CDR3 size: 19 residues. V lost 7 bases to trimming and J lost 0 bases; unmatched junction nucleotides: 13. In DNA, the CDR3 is TGTGCCAGCACCCTGACTAGCGGGAGCCCTCTCTTCTCCTACAATGAGCAGTTCTTC. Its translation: CASTLTSGSPLFSYNEQFF.

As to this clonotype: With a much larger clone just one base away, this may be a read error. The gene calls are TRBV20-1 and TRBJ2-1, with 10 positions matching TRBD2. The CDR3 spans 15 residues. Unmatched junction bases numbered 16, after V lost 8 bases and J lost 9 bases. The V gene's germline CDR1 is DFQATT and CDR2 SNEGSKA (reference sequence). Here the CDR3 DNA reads TGCAGTACATATAGCGGGAGGTCCGGATCGGGTGAGCAGTTCTTC. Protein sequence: CSTYSGRSGSGEQFF.

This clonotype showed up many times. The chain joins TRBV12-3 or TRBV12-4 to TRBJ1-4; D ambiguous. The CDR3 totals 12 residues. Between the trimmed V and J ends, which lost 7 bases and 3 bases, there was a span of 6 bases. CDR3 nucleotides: TGTGCCAGCACCCGCCCTAATGAAAAACTGTTTTTT. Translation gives CASTRPNEKLFF.

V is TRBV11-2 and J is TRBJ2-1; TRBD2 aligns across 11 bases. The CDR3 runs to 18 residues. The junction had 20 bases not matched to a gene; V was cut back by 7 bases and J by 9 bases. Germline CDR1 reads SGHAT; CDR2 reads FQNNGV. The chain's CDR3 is CASTYHPLSTSGSVEQFF. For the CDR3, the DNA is TGTGCCAGCACCTACCACCCGTTGAGTACTAGCGGGAGTGTTGAGCAGTTCTTC.

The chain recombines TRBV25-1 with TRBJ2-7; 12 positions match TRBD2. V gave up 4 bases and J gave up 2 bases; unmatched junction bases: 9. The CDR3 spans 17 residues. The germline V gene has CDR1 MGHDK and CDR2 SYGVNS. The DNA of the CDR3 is TGTGCCAGCAGTGCCGGGACTAGCGGGTGGAATACCTACGAGCAGTACTTC. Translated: CASSAGTSGWNTYEQYF.

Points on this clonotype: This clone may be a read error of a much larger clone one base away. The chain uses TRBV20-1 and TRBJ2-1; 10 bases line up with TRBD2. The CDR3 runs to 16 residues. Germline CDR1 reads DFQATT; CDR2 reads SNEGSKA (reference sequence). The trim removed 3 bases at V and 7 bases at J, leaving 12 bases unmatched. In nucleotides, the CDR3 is TGCAGTGCTAGCGGGCTAGCGGGGGCCCAGGGGAATGAGCAGTTCTTC. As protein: CSASGLAGAQGNEQFF.

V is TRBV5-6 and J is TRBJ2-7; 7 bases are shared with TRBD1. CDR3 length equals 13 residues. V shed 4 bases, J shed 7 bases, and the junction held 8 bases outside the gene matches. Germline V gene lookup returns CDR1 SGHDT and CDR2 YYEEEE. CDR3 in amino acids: CASSVLNRGEQYF. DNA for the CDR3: TGTGCCAGCAGCGTCCTGAACAGGGGTGAGCAGTACTTC.

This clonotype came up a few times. The CDR3 protein is CSASGKTNTYEQYF. The CDR3 DNA is TGCAGTGCTAGCGGCAAGACCAATACCTACGAGCAGTACTTC. The chain links TRBV20-1 to TRBJ2-7; D is unclear. The CDR3 contains 14 residues. V dropped 3 bases and J dropped 2 bases, with 14 bases sitting between them. Germline V lookup: CDR1 DFQATT, CDR2 SNEGSKA (reference sequence).

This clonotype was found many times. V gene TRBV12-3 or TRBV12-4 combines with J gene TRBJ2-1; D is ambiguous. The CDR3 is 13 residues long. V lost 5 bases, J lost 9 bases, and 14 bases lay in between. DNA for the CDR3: TGTGCCAGCAGTCCCTGGCTCCAAGCTGAGCAGTTCTTC. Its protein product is CASSPWLQAEQFF.

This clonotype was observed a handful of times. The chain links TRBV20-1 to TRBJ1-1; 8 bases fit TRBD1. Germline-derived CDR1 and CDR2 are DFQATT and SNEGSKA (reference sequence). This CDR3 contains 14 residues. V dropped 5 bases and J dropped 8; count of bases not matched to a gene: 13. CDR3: CSASDRGTVAEAFF. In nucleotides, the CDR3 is TGCAGTGCTTCAGACAGGGGAACGGTGGCGGAAGCTTTCTTT.

CDR3 coding DNA: TGTGCCATCAGTGAGGGGGGGCCCTACGAGCAGTACTTC. Translation gives CAISEGGPYEQYF. The rearrangement joins TRBV10-3 to TRBJ2-7; TRBD1 or TRBD2 may be the D gene (6 bases each). CDR1 is ENHRY, CDR2 SYGVKD, per germline. V lost 2 bases to trimming and J lost 2 bases, with 7 bases between them. This CDR3 region has 13 residues.

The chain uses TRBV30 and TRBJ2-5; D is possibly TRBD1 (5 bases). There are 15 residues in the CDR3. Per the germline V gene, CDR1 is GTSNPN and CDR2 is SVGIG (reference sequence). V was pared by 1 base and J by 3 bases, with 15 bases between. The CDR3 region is CAWSDGHFDEETQYF. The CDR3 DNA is TGTGCCTGGAGTGATGGACACTTCGACGAAGAGACCCAGTACTTC.